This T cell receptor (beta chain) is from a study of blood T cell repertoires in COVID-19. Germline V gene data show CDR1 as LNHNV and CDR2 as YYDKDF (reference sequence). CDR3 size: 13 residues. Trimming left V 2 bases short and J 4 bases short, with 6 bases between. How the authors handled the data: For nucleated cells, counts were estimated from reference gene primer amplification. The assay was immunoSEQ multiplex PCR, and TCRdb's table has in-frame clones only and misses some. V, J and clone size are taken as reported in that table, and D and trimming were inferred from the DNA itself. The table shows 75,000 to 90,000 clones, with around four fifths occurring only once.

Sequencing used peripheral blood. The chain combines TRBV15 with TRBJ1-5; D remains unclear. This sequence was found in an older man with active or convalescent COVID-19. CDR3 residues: CATSRQSNQPQHF. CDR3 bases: TGTGCCACCAGCAGACAGTCTAATCAGCCCCAGCATTTT.